The clone carrying this T cell receptor (beta chain) occurred many times. This sample was included in a study of molecular identifiers for immune sequencing clone quantification. The CDR3 contains 13 residues. CDR1 is MGHDK, CDR2 SYGVNS, per germline. With 1 base removed from V and 4 bases from J, the gap between germline ends came to 7 bases. MiXCR, applied by TCRdb to the PCR reads, yields one record per CDR3 protein. The sample has 40,000 to 45,000 distinct CDR3 sequences; roughly 21% are singletons. The material sequenced was naive CD8+ T cells from blood, with Jurkat cell RNA spiked in. This sample's subset: FACS-sorted CD8+CD4-CCR7+CD45RA+ naive T cells. This chain links TRBV25-1 with TRBJ2-5; D gene ambiguous. This receptor was obtained from a human donor in good health. Some libraries in this study had Jurkat cell RNA spiked in. The CDR3 loop is CASSEWQVETQYF. The CDR3 region has the DNA TGTGCCAGCAGTGAATGGCAAGTAGAGACCCAGTACTTC.